This T cell receptor beta chain originates from a study of T-cell reconstitution after alpha-beta-depleted transplantation in children. The germline gives CDR1 LGHNT, CDR2 FRNRAP. Losses at the gene ends were 5 bases for V and 5 bases for J; bases not matched to a gene: 8. CDR3 length equals 15 residues. Molecular barcoding with unique molecular identifiers was used for the TCRbeta library. From the PCR reads, TCRdb called clonotypes with MiXCR, one entry per CDR3 protein. The sample lists about 580,000 distinct CDR3 sequences; roughly 23% were seen once. This receptor was taken from a boy under three years old who had a stem cell transplant for acute myeloid leukemia, so the T cells may come from the graft donor. The rearrangement links TRBV12-5 to TRBJ1-4, with 7 bases aligning to TRBD1. The sample consisted of PBMCs, mostly from graft donor cells, taken 360 days after TCRalphabeta/CD19-depleted stem cell transplant. CDR3 sequence (DNA): TGTGCTAGTGGTAAGACCGGGACAGCCAATGAAAAACTGTTTTTT. This codes for CASGKTGTANEKLFF.